Listed below are T cell receptor beta chains from one sample, sequenced in a study of shared clonotypes between healthy human individuals. The assay was immunoSEQ multiplex PCR, and TCRdb's table has in-frame clones only and misses some. This table has fewer than 650,000 clones, around 77% appearing once. Sequencing was done on a sample of PBMCs. These receptor sequences come from a woman aged 40 to 55 in good health. Some clones in this sample may be carry-over from other donors' samples. Each CDR3 is given with its conserved first and last residue. Fields, in order: CDR3 DNA, CDR3 protein, V gene, CDR3 length, clone size, D gene, J gene. D genes are given only for firm matches. Size is stated for part of the rows, as once, few or many counts, or as a class when the clone is expanded.

cdr3_nt: TGTGCCAGCAGTGAGGGAGGGACAAAACACGACGAGCAGTACTTC
cdr3_aa: CASSEGGTKHDEQYF
v_call: TRBV28
cdr3_length: 15
clone_size: NA
d_call: NA
j_call: TRBJ2-7

cdr3_nt: TGTGCCAGCAGCGCCCGGGACAGCAACACTGAAGCTTTCTTT
cdr3_aa: CASSARDSNTEAFF
v_call: TRBV7-2
cdr3_length: 14
clone_size: NA
d_call: TRBD1
j_call: TRBJ1-1

cdr3_nt: TGCAGCGTACAAGGGGGTGGGTCCTACAATGAGCAGTTCTTC
cdr3_aa: CSVQGGGSYNEQFF
v_call: TRBV29-1
cdr3_length: 14
clone_size: NA
d_call: NA
j_call: TRBJ2-1

cdr3_nt: TGTGCCAGCAGCGGCATAGCGGGAGGGCCTATAGATACGCAGTATTTT
cdr3_aa: CASSGIAGGPIDTQYF
v_call: TRBV5-6
cdr3_length: 16
clone_size: NA
d_call: TRBD2
j_call: TRBJ2-3

cdr3_nt: TGCGCCAGCAGCTTGGATGGCGATATTAACACCGGGGAGCTGTTTTTT
cdr3_aa: CASSLDGDINTGELFF
v_call: TRBV5-1
cdr3_length: 16
clone_size: few
d_call: NA
j_call: TRBJ2-2

cdr3_nt: TGTGCCCGTGGAAGTGGAGACTCCTATAATTCACCCCTCCACTTT
cdr3_aa: CARGSGDSYNSPLHF
v_call: TRBV30
cdr3_length: 15
clone_size: NA
d_call: NA
j_call: TRBJ1-6

cdr3_nt: TGTGCCAGCAGCATATACAGGGGGCCATCCCAAGAGACCCAGTACTTC
cdr3_aa: CASSIYRGPSQETQYF
v_call: TRBV7-9
cdr3_length: 16
clone_size: NA
d_call: TRBD1
j_call: TRBJ2-5

cdr3_nt: TGTGCCAGCGCTCGTGGGAGCTTGGACGGGGAGCTGTTTTTT
cdr3_aa: CASARGSLDGELFF
v_call: TRBV7-9
cdr3_length: 14
clone_size: few
d_call: NA
j_call: TRBJ2-2

cdr3_nt: TGTGCCAGCAGCTTGCGGGAGGGCCTTACCGGGGAGCTGTTTTTT
cdr3_aa: CASSLREGLTGELFF
v_call: TRBV5-4
cdr3_length: 15
clone_size: NA
d_call: TRBD2
j_call: TRBJ2-2

cdr3_nt: TGTGCCAGCAGCCCTCCCTCAGGGGTTGGGGCCAACGTCCTGACTTTC
cdr3_aa: CASSPPSGVGANVLTF
v_call: TRBV7-3
cdr3_length: 16
clone_size: NA
d_call: NA
j_call: TRBJ2-6

cdr3_nt: TGTGCCAGTTATTCCCCTGGGGTTAACACTGAAGCTTTCTTT
cdr3_aa: CASYSPGVNTEAFF
v_call: TRBV19
cdr3_length: 14
clone_size: NA
d_call: NA
j_call: TRBJ1-1

cdr3_nt: TGTGCCAGCAGCTTAGAAGGGTCTAGCCTCACAGATACGCAGTATTTT
cdr3_aa: CASSLEGSSLTDTQYF
v_call: TRBV7-2
cdr3_length: 16
clone_size: NA
d_call: NA
j_call: TRBJ2-3

cdr3_nt: TGTGCCAGCAAAAACGGGGGGCTCAGCTCCTACAATGAGCAGTTCTTC
cdr3_aa: CASKNGGLSSYNEQFF
v_call: TRBV28
cdr3_length: 16
clone_size: NA
d_call: NA
j_call: TRBJ2-1

cdr3_nt: TGTGCCAGCAGCCCCGCTCTGGGTGGCAATCAGCCCCAGCATTTT
cdr3_aa: CASSPALGGNQPQHF
v_call: TRBV7-8
cdr3_length: 15
clone_size: NA
d_call: NA
j_call: TRBJ1-5

cdr3_nt: TGTGCCAGCAGGGACACGTCTAACTATGGCTACACCTTC
cdr3_aa: CASRDTSNYGYTF
v_call: TRBV27
cdr3_length: 13
clone_size: NA
d_call: NA
j_call: TRBJ1-2

cdr3_nt: TGCGCCAGCAGCCGGGACCCGAAGGGCGAGCAGTACTTC
cdr3_aa: CASSRDPKGEQYF
v_call: TRBV5-1
cdr3_length: 13
clone_size: few
d_call: NA
j_call: TRBJ2-7

cdr3_nt: TGTGCCAGTACGGTGAACACTGAAGCTTTCTTT
cdr3_aa: CASTVNTEAFF
v_call: TRBV19
cdr3_length: 11
clone_size: few
d_call: NA
j_call: TRBJ1-1

cdr3_nt: TGTGCCAGCAGTTTGACAGGGTCCGTCGCCGGGGAGCTGTTTTTT
cdr3_aa: CASSLTGSVAGELFF
v_call: TRBV6-6
cdr3_length: 15
clone_size: NA
d_call: TRBD1
j_call: TRBJ2-2

cdr3_nt: TGTGCCAGCAGGTCTACATGGAGCGGCTACACCTTC
cdr3_aa: CASRSTWSGYTF
v_call: TRBV7-2
cdr3_length: 12
clone_size: NA
d_call: NA
j_call: TRBJ1-2

cdr3_nt: TGTGCCAGCAGCTTAGGGCGTAGCTACGAGCAGTACTTC
cdr3_aa: CASSLGRSYEQYF
v_call: TRBV7-2
cdr3_length: 13
clone_size: NA
d_call: NA
j_call: TRBJ2-7

cdr3_nt: TGTGCCAGCAGTTTCTTAGGTGGGGGGGTAGGCAATGACTACGAGCAGTACTTC
cdr3_aa: CASSFLGGGVGNDYEQYF
v_call: TRBV28
cdr3_length: 18
clone_size: NA
d_call: TRBD2
j_call: TRBJ2-7

cdr3_nt: TGTGCCAGCAGGACAGTGATGCAGTACTTC
cdr3_aa: CASRTVMQYF
v_call: TRBV6-1
cdr3_length: 10
clone_size: NA
d_call: NA
j_call: TRBJ2-7

cdr3_nt: TGTGCCAGCACCTTAGCGGGAGGGCAAGAGACCCAGTACTTC
cdr3_aa: CASTLAGGQETQYF
v_call: TRBV7-2
cdr3_length: 14
clone_size: NA
d_call: TRBD2
j_call: TRBJ2-5

cdr3_nt: TGCAGCGGTTCCGGGACTAGTTTTGGTACGCAGTATTTT
cdr3_aa: CSGSGTSFGTQYF
v_call: TRBV29-1
cdr3_length: 13
clone_size: few
d_call: TRBD2
j_call: TRBJ2-3

cdr3_nt: TGTGCCAGCAGCGCCTCAGGGGGCGCGTACAATGAGCAGTTCTTC
cdr3_aa: CASSASGGAYNEQFF
v_call: TRBV9
cdr3_length: 15
clone_size: NA
d_call: TRBD1
j_call: TRBJ2-1

cdr3_nt: TGCGCCAGCAGACCGACTAGCGGGAATGGAGATACGCAGTATTTT
cdr3_aa: CASRPTSGNGDTQYF
v_call: TRBV10-2
cdr3_length: 15
clone_size: NA
d_call: TRBD2
j_call: TRBJ2-3

cdr3_nt: TGCGCCAGCAGCTTCGGCGGAGCTAACTATGGCTACACCTTC
cdr3_aa: CASSFGGANYGYTF
v_call: TRBV5-1
cdr3_length: 14
clone_size: once
d_call: NA
j_call: TRBJ1-2

cdr3_nt: TGCGCCAGCAGCCATAGGACTAGCCAATCCTACAATGAGCAGTTCTTC
cdr3_aa: CASSHRTSQSYNEQFF
v_call: TRBV4-1
cdr3_length: 16
clone_size: NA
d_call: TRBD2
j_call: TRBJ2-1

cdr3_nt: TGTGCCACCAGCAGAGATAGGGGCTACTCTGGAAACACCATATATTTT
cdr3_aa: CATSRDRGYSGNTIYF
v_call: TRBV15
cdr3_length: 16
clone_size: few
d_call: NA
j_call: TRBJ1-3

cdr3_nt: TGTGCCAGCAGCCCTGTGGGCAGGGTGCAAGAGACCCAGTACTTC
cdr3_aa: CASSPVGRVQETQYF
v_call: TRBV5-3
cdr3_length: 15
clone_size: once
d_call: NA
j_call: TRBJ2-5

cdr3_nt: TGCAGCGTTGGGGAAAGCACTGAAGCTTTCTTT
cdr3_aa: CSVGESTEAFF
v_call: TRBV29-1
cdr3_length: 11
clone_size: NA
d_call: NA
j_call: TRBJ1-1

cdr3_nt: TGCGCCAGCAGGCCCAACTCTGGGGCCAACGTCCTGACTTTC
cdr3_aa: CASRPNSGANVLTF
v_call: TRBV4-1
cdr3_length: 14
clone_size: NA
d_call: NA
j_call: TRBJ2-6

cdr3_nt: TGTGCCAGCAGTGAAATGGCGGGAGGCACCTACAATGAGCAGTTCTTC
cdr3_aa: CASSEMAGGTYNEQFF
v_call: TRBV25-1
cdr3_length: 16
clone_size: NA
d_call: TRBD2
j_call: TRBJ2-1

cdr3_nt: TGTGCCAGCAGCTCCCCTTTGGACAGTAAAAATCTCTCGTGGCAGCCCCAGCATTTT
cdr3_aa: CASSSPLDSKNLSWQPQHF
v_call: TRBV7-2
cdr3_length: 19
clone_size: NA
d_call: NA
j_call: TRBJ1-5

cdr3_nt: TGTGCCACAACCTATTGGGGCAGGTCCACCGGGGAGCTGTTTTTT
cdr3_aa: CATTYWGRSTGELFF
v_call: TRBV5-6
cdr3_length: 15
clone_size: NA
d_call: NA
j_call: TRBJ2-2

cdr3_nt: TGCGCCAGCAGCTTTAGGTCTAGAGGAGAGACCCAGTACTTC
cdr3_aa: CASSFRSRGETQYF
v_call: TRBV5-1
cdr3_length: 14
clone_size: once
d_call: NA
j_call: TRBJ2-5

cdr3_nt: TGTGCCAGCAGCCAAGGGTCTGGGGACAGGGAATCCTACAATGAGCAGTTCTTC
cdr3_aa: CASSQGSGDRESYNEQFF
v_call: TRBV4-2
cdr3_length: 18
clone_size: NA
d_call: TRBD1
j_call: TRBJ2-1